This is a list of T cell receptor beta chains from one sample in a study of T-cell reconstitution after alpha-beta-depleted transplantation in children. TCRdb re-called the PCR reads with MiXCR, one entry per CDR3 protein. This sample has about 300,000 distinct CDR3 sequences, with approximately 7.3% found just once. This specimen was peripheral blood, taken 360 days after TCRalphabeta/CD19-depleted stem cell transplant. Source of these receptors: a female patient between 2 and 15 years old who had a stem cell transplant for Fanconi anemia, so the T cells may come from the graft donor. Both conserved end residues are part of each CDR3. Each record gives: J gene, V gene, D gene, clone size, CDR3 DNA, CDR3 protein. D genes are given only for firm matches. Size is stated for part of the rows, as once, few or many counts, or as a class when the clone is expanded.

TRBJ2-7,TRBV5-1,.,many,TGCGCCAGCAGCTTGTTAACCGGGACACAAAATAGCGAGCAGTACTTC,CASSLLTGTQNSEQYF
TRBJ1-2,TRBV6-1,.,few,TGTGCCAGCATCCTGACTCAGAACTATGGCTACACCTTC,CASILTQNYGYTF
TRBJ2-7,TRBV20-1,.,few,TGCAGCGCTCAGGGGGAGGACATCTACGAGCAGTACTTC,CSAQGEDIYEQYF
TRBJ1-1,TRBV20-1,TRBD1,few,TGCAGTGCTCAAGACGGACAGGTGAACACTGAAGCTTTCTTT,CSAQDGQVNTEAFF
TRBJ2-7,TRBV11-2,TRBD2,.,TGTGCCAGCAGCACCACTAGCGGGAGCGACGAGCAGTACTTC,CASSTTSGSDEQYF
TRBJ2-2,TRBV3-1,.,.,TGTGCCAGCAGCCCTCCAGGGGGGCGAAAAACCGGGGAGCTGTTTTTT,CASSPPGGRKTGELFF
TRBJ1-1,TRBV5-1,.,.,TGCGCCAGCAGCCCGGTCCCCCAGGGCACCAACACTGAAGCTTTCTTT,CASSPVPQGTNTEAFF
TRBJ2-5,TRBV20-1,.,few,TGCAGTGCTAGAGACCTCCATCGAGGCGGCAGACTAAAAGAGACCCAGTACTTC,CSARDLHRGGRLKETQYF
TRBJ2-2,TRBV20-1,.,many,TGCAGTGCTGGACGATACACCGGGGAGCTGTTTTTT,CSAGRYTGELFF
TRBJ1-5,TRBV15,.,.,TGTGCCACCAGCAGAGGTAGCAATCAGCCCCAGCATTTT,CATSRGSNQPQHF
TRBJ2-3,TRBV24-1,TRBD2,.,TGTGCCACCAGTGAAAAAACTAGCGGGGGTTCGGATACGCAGTATTTT,CATSEKTSGGSDTQYF
TRBJ2-5,TRBV10-3,TRBD1,many,TGTGCCATCAGCCGGACAGGGCCGGGCGAGACCCAGTACTTC,CAISRTGPGETQYF
TRBJ2-7,TRBV4-2,TRBD2,many,TGTGCCAGCAGCCAAGATTTGAGGCTAGCGGGGTACGAGCAGTACTTC,CASSQDLRLAGYEQYF
TRBJ1-2,TRBV30,.,many,TGTGCCTGGAGCAAAGTCATCAGAACCTTCTATGGCTACACCTTC,CAWSKVIRTFYGYTF
TRBJ2-3,TRBV29-1,.,many,TGCAGCGTCCCCGTCGGGGCAGCAGATACGCAGTATTTT,CSVPVGAADTQYF
TRBJ2-1,TRBV5-1,.,few,TGCGCCAGCAGCTTGGCGGGACCCCTAAACAATGAGCAGTTCTTC,CASSLAGPLNNEQFF